This entry describes one T cell receptor (beta chain). Antigen specificity is unknown. The data originate from a study of regulatory T cells in long-lasting Graves disease. Specified time point: persistent/refractory GD, antithyroid drugs over 5 years with positive TRAb. From PBMCs, RNA was extracted and then used to make the TCR library. Through Arm-PCR of CDR3 regions and iRepertoire HTBI primers, TCR beta libraries were built. Per the authors' pipeline: Samples jointly harbored roughly 60 TRBV and 14 to 15 TRBJ segments. TCRdb ran MiXCR on the multiplex PCR reads and lists one entry per CDR3 protein. In this record, the V and J calls reflect TCRdb's handling and not the investigators' own analysis. The sample includes some 340,000 distinct CDR3 sequences, 20% to 25% of them seen just once. Points from the study as a whole: Persistent patients had a count of shared public clonotypes (2,741) that exceeded that of new patients (about 970).

The ends lost 6 bases at V and 6 bases at J; junction bases unmatched: 11. There are 15 residues in the CDR3. Looked up from germline, CDR1 is MDHEN and CDR2 is SYDVKM. The TCR originated in a woman aged 35 to 49 with Graves disease. The specimen comprised peripheral blood mononuclear cells (PBMCs), sampled when the disease was refractory, from a patient treated with antithyroid drugs. The chain recombines TRBV28 with TRBJ2-7; 10 nucleotides line up with TRBD2. The CDR3 DNA reads as TGTGCCAGCAGCCAAGCCGCTAGCGGGAGAGCCGAGCAGTACTTC. Translating gives CASSQAASGRAEQYF.